This T cell receptor beta chain was identified in a study of regulatory T cells in long-lasting Graves disease. According to the study, TCR beta libraries were built with iRepertoire HTBI primers and CDR3-region Arm-PCR. MiXCR, applied by TCRdb to the multiplex PCR reads, yields one record per CDR3 protein. Among around 460,000 distinct CDR3 sequences listed, approximately 22% were seen once. Time point meaning: persistent/refractory GD, antithyroid drugs over 5 years with positive TRAb. Preparation of the TCR library used RNA extracted from PBMCs. The CDR3 totals 15 residues. The V segment lost 5 bases and the J segment 2 bases; nucleotides outside the gene matches: 8. Germline V gives CDR1 MNHEY, CDR2 SMNVEV (reference sequence). This clonotype showed up many times.

This sequence originates from a female donor with Graves disease. The V call is TRBV27, the J call TRBJ1-1, with 7 bases identical to TRBD1. Sequencing used peripheral blood mononuclear cells (PBMCs), obtained when the disease was refractory, from a patient treated with antithyroid drugs. CDR3 in DNA: TGTGCCAGCAGTCCCGGGACAGCACATAACACTGAAGCTTTCTTT. It translates to CASSPGTAHNTEAFF.